This T cell receptor beta chain is from a study of tissue T cells after allogeneic stem cell transplantation. The assay was immunoSEQ multiplex PCR, and TCRdb's table has in-frame clones only and misses some. The sample carries several thousand clones, less than 75% recorded once. This CDR3 contains 14 residues. V gave up 4 bases and J gave up 5 bases, with 16 bases separating them. The input for sequencing was tissue from the esophagus, taken at autopsy. The chain carries TRBV5-3 and TRBJ2-7; weak D call: TRBD2 (5 bases). TRBV5-3 is known as an ORF, though its function is uncertain. The sequence was collected from a female donor of 60 years or more with lung cancer. CDR3 coding DNA: TGTGCCAGAAGCAGTCGGACTCGAAACCACGAGCAGTACTTC. Protein: CARSSRTRNHEQYF.